This T cell receptor (beta chain) was sequenced in a study of long-term antiretroviral therapy in people with HIV. The study's findings and limits: Clonal populations expanded prior to ART predominated within the repertoire at all time points.

Germline lookup yields CDR1 MNHNS and CDR2 SASEGT. The CDR3 has 11 residues. V gave up 3 bases and J gave up 5 bases, with 4 bases separating them. The authors ran the immunoSEQ assay, v3.0, at survey level. TCRdb's table, derived via immunoSEQ multiplex PCR, lists solely in-frame clones and lacks some. This table holds roughly 15,000 clones, roughly 88% found once. Points on this clone: Its specificity is unknown.

Prior to DNA extraction, the samples held roughly 1-10 million cryopreserved PBMC. The sample in question was unsorted PBMCs, obtained 0.4 years after starting antiretroviral therapy. The rearrangement joins TRBV6-1 to TRBJ1-2; D call uncertain. This TCR was recovered from a man younger than 45 with HIV. The CDR3 loop is CASSDWYGYTF. The CDR3 DNA is TGTGCCAGCAGTGACTGGTATGGCTACACCTTC.